This T cell receptor beta chain came from a study of blood T cell repertoires in COVID-19. Study at large: The samples span acute and convalescent COVID-19 from the United States, Italy and Spain. PBMCs, B-cell-depleted T cells, or T cells were the source of the cDNA or gDNA that made up the material.

Trimming took 4 bases from V and 4 from J, leaving 11 bases between them. CDR3 length equals 14 residues. Germline loops: CDR1 SGDLS, CDR2 YYNGEE. Per the original data handling: Estimates of nucleated cell counts were drawn from the amplification of reference gene primers. TCRdb's copy holds only in-frame clones and misses some; the assay was immunoSEQ multiplex PCR. V, J and clone size are taken as reported in that table, and D and trimming were inferred from the DNA itself. The sample includes about 50,000 clones, 75% to 85% of them seen just once. Sequencing was performed on peripheral blood. The origin of this receptor is a middle-aged man with acute or convalescent COVID-19. This sequence joins TRBV9 and TRBJ2-2, with unresolved D. As DNA, the CDR3 is TGTGCCAGCAGCTCCCGGAGTGGCACCGGGGAGCTGTTTTTT. Translated, it gives CASSSRSGTGELFF.